The T cell receptor (beta chain) under discussion was sequenced for a study of T cells in localized non-small cell lung cancer. Comment on this clone: No antigen is known for it.

General study points: Investigators sequenced only a single tumor region, leaving heterogeneity possible. For the top 100 tumor clones, a median about 56 also appeared in adjacent lung. A raised T cell density in blood coincided with lengthier overall survival. It was uninvolved adjacent lung that showed the highest T cell clonality, exceeding tumor.

Per the germline V gene, CDR1 is SNHLY and CDR2 is FYNNEI. The CDR3 loop spans 16 amino acids. V lost 2 bases and J lost 4, with 15 bases in between. Data came from immunoSEQ multiplex PCR; TCRdb stores just in-frame clones and leaves some out. The sample lists 35,000 or so clones; around 88% were seen once. Specimen: peripheral blood, collected before any cancer treatment. The chain has TRBV2 and TRBJ1-5; no clear D gene. This clonotype was obtained from a woman aged 40 to 75 with stage I lung adenocarcinoma. The DNA for the CDR3 is TGTGCCAGCAGTGAATTGGCAGTTGCGGCAAATCAGCCCCAGCATTTT. Its protein is CASSELAVAANQPQHF.